This T cell receptor beta chain was found in a study of shared clonotypes between healthy human individuals. Sequenced by immunoSEQ multiplex PCR; TCRdb stores in-frame clones only, minus some. Here the sample spans 2 million to 3 million clones, just over 90% being singletons. The V gene's germline CDR1 is MRHNA and CDR2 SNTAGT. The CDR3 totals 15 residues. Trimming removed 6 bases from V and 2 bases from J; junction bases left unmatched: 5. This sequence joins TRBV6-4 and TRBJ2-7; 12 nucleotides align to TRBD2. The material sequenced was naive CD4+ T cells sorted from blood. The subset denotes: CD45RA+ positively selected. The TCR originated in a young man in good health. This CDR3 is CASRPSSGRAYEQYF. In DNA, the CDR3 is TGTGCCAGCAGACCTTCTAGCGGGAGGGCCTACGAGCAGTACTTC.